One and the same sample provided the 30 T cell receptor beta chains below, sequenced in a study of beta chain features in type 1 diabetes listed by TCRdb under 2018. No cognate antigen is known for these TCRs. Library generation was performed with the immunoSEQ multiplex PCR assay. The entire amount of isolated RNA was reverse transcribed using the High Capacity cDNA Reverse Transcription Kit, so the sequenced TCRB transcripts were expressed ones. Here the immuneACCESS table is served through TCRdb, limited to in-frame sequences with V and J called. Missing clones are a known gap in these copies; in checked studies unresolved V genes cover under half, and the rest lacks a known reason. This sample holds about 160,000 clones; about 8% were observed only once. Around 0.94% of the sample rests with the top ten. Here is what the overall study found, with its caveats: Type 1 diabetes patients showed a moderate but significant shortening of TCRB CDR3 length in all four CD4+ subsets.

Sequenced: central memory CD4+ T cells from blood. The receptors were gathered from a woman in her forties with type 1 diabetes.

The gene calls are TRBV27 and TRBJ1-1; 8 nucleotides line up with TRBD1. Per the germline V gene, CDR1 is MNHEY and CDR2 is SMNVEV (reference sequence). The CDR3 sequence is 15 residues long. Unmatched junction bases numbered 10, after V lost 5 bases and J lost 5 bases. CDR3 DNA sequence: TGTGCCAGCAGTCTATACCGGACAGGGAGAACTGAAGCTTTCTTT. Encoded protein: CASSLYRTGRTEAFF.

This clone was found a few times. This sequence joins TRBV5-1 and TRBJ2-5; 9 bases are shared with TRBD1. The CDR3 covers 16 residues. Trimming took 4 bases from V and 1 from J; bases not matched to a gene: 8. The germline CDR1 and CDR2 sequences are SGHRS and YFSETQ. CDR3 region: CASSPYGQGIQETQYF. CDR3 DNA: TGCGCCAGCAGCCCCTATGGACAGGGGATCCAAGAGACCCAGTACTTC.

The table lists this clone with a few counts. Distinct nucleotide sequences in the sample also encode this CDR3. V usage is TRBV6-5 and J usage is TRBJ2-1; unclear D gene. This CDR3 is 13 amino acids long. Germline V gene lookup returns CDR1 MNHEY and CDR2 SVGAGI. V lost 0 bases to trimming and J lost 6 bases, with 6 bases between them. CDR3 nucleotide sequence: TGTGCCAGCAGTTACTCCCGAGGCAATGAGCAGTTCTTC. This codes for CASSYSRGNEQFF.

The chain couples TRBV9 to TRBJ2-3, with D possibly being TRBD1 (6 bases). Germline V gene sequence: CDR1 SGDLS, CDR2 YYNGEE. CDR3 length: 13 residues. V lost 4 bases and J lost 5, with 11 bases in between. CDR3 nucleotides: TGTGCCAGCAGCATTCCAGGGGTAGATACGCAGTATTTT. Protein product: CASSIPGVDTQYF.

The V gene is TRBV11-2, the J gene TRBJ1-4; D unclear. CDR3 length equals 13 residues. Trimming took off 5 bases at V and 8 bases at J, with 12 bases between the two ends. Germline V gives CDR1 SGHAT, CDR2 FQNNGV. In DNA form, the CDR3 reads TGTGCCAGCAGCACGATCACGGGGGAAAAACTGTTTTTT. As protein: CASSTITGEKLFF.

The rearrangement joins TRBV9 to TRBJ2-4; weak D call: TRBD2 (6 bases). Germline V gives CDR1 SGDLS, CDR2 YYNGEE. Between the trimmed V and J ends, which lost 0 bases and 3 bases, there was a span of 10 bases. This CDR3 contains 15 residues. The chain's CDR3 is CASSVDARDKNIQYF. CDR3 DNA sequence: TGTGCCAGCAGCGTAGACGCGCGGGACAAAAACATTCAGTACTTC.

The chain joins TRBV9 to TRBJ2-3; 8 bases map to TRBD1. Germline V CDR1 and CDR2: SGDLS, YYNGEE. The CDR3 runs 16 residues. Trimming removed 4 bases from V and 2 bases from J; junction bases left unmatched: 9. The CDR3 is CASSTPGTGDTDTQYF. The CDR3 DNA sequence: TGTGCCAGCAGCACACCCGGGACAGGAGACACAGATACGCAGTATTTT.

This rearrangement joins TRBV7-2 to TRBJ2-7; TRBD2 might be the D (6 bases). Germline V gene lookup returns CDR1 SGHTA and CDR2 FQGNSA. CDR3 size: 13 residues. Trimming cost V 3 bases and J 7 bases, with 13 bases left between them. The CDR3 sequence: CASSFGGALEQYF. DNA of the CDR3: TGTGCCAGCAGCTTTGGCGGGGCCCTAGAGCAGTACTTC.

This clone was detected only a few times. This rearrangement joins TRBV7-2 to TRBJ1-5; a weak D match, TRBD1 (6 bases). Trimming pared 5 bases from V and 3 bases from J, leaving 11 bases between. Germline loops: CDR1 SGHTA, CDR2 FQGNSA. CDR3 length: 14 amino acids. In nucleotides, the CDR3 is TGTGCCAGCAGCCCCGGACAGACCAATCAGCCCCAGCATTTT. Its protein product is CASSPGQTNQPQHF.

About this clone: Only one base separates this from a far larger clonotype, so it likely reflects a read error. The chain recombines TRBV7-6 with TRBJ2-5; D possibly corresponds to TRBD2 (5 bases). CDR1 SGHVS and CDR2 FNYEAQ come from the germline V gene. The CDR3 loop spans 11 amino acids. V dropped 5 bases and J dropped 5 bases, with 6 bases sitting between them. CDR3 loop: CASSTGETQYF. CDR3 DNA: TGTGCCAGCAGCACGGGGGAGACCCAGTACTTC.

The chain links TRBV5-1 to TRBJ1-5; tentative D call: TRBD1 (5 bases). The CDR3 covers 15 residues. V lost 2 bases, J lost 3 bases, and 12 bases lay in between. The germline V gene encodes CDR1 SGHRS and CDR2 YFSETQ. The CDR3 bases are TGCGCCAGCAGCTTAGACAGTTCGAACAATCAGCCCCAGCATTTT. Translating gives CASSLDSSNNQPQHF.

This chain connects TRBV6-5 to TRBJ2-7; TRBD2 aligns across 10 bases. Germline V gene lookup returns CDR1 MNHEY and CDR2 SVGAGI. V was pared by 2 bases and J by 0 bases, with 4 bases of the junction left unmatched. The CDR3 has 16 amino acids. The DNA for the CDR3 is TGTGCCAGCAGTTACAGCGGGGGGGGAATCTCCTACGAGCAGTACTTC. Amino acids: CASSYSGGGISYEQYF.

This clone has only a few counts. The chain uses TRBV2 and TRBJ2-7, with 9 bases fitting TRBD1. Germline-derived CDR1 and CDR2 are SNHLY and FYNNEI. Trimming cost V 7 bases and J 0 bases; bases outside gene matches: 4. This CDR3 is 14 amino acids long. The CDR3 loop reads CASKGQGNSYEQYF. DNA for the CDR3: TGTGCCAGCAAAGGACAGGGGAACTCCTACGAGCAGTACTTC. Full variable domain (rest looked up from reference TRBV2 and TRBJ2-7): EPEVTQTPSHQVTQMGQEVILRCVPISNHLYFYWYRQILGQKVEFLVSFYNNEISEKSEIFDDQFSVERPDGSNFTLKIRSTKLEDSAMYFCASKGQGNSYEQYFGPGTRLTVT.

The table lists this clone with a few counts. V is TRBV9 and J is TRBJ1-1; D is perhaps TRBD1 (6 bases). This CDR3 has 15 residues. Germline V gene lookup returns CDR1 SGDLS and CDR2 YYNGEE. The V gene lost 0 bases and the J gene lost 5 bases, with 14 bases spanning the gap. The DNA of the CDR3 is TGTGCCAGCAGCGTAGACTGGGGAGGGGGGACTGAAGCTTTCTTT. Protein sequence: CASSVDWGGGTEAFF.

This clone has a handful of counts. This CDR3 is CASSQDLLRTGANYGYTF. In nucleotides, the CDR3 is TGCGCCAGCAGCCAAGATTTACTAAGGACAGGGGCTAACTATGGCTACACCTTC. This chain joins TRBV4-3 and TRBJ1-2; 9 bases map to TRBD1. CDR1 LGHNA and CDR2 YSLEER come from the germline V gene. Losses at the gene ends were 0 bases for V and 0 bases for J; bases not matched to a gene: 8. This CDR3 comprises 18 residues.

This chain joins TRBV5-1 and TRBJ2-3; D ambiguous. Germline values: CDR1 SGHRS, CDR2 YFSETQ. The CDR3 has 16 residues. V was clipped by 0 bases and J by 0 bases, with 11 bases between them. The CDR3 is CASSLAPVTSTDTQYF. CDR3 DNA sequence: TGCGCCAGCAGCTTGGCGCCGGTTACTAGCACAGATACGCAGTATTTT.

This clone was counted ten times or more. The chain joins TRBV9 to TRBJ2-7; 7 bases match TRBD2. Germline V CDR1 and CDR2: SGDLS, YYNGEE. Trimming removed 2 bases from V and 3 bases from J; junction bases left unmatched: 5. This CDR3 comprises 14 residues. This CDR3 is CASSVSGIGYEQYF. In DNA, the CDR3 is TGTGCCAGCAGCGTCAGCGGGATTGGCTACGAGCAGTACTTC.

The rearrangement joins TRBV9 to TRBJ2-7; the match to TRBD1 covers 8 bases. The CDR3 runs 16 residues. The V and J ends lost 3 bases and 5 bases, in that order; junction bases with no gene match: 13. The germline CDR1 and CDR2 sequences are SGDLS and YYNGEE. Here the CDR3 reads CASSAPRDRIDDEQYF. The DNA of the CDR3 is TGTGCCAGCAGCGCCCCGAGGGACAGGATAGACGACGAGCAGTACTTC.

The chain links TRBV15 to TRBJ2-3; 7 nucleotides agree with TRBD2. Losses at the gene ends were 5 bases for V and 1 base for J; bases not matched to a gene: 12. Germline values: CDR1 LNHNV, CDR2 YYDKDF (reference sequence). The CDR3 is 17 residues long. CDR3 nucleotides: TGTGCCACCAGCCCATTCGGCGGGAGCGTCGGCACAGATACGCAGTATTTT. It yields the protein CATSPFGGSVGTDTQYF.

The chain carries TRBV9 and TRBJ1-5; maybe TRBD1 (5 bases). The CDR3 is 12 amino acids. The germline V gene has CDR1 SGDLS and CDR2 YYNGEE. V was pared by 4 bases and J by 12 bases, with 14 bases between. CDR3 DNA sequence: TGTGCCAGCAGCCCCGGCGGGGGGGTCCAGCATTTT. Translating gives CASSPGGGVQHF.

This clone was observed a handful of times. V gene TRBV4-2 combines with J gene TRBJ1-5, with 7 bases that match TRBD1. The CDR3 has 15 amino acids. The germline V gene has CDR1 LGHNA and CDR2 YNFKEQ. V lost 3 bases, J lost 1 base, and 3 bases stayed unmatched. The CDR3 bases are TGTGCCAGCAGCCAGTACAGGGGAAGCAATCAGCCCCAGCATTTT. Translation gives CASSQYRGSNQPQHF.

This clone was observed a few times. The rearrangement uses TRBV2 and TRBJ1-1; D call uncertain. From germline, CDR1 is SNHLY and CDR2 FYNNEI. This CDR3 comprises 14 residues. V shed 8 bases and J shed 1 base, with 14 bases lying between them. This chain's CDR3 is CASLGLRSNTEAFF. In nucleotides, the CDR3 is TGTGCCAGCCTCGGTCTTCGGTCGAACACTGAAGCTTTCTTT.

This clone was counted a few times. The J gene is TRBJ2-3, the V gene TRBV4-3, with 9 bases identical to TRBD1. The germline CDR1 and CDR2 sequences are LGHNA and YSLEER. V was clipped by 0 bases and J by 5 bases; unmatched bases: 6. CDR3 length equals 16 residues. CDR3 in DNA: TGCGCCAGCAGCCAAGAAGGGGACAGGGCAAGAGATACGCAGTATTTT. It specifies CASSQEGDRARDTQYF.

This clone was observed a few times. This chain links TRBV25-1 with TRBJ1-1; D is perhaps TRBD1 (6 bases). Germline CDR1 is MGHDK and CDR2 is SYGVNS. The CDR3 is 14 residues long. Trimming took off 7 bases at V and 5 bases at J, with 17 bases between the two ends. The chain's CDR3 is CASTRPGVGTEAFF. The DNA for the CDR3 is TGTGCCAGCACGCGACCAGGGGTAGGGACTGAAGCTTTCTTT.

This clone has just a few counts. CDR3 sequence reads: CASSFGDRGNEKLFF. CDR3 in DNA: TGTGCCAGCAGCTTCGGAGACAGGGGGAATGAAAAACTGTTTTTT. The chain links TRBV7-9 to TRBJ1-4, with 9 bases that match TRBD1. Germline-derived CDR1 and CDR2 are SEHNR and FQNEAQ (reference sequence). V lost 3 bases and J lost 5; bases outside the gene matches: 4. This CDR3 is built from 15 residues.

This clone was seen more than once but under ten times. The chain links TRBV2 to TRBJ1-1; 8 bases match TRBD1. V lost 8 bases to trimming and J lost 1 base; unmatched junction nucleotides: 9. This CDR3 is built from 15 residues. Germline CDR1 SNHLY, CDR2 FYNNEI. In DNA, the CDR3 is TGTGCCAGCCGCCAGGGGGCATTCTGGAACACTGAAGCTTTCTTT. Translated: CASRQGAFWNTEAFF.

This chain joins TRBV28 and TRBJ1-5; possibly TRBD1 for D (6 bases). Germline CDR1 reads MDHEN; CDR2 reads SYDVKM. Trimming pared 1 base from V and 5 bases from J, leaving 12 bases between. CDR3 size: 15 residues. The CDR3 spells CASSLSGQPHQPQHF. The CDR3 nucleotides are TGTGCCAGCAGTTTATCTGGACAGCCTCATCAGCCCCAGCATTTT.

The CDR3 spells CASSPHRDETQYF. For the CDR3, the DNA is TGCGCCAGCAGCCCGCACAGGGATGAGACCCAGTACTTC. This chain uses TRBV4-3 with TRBJ2-5; a weak D match, TRBD1 (6 bases). Trimming took 4 bases from V and 5 from J, leaving 11 bases between them. The germline V gene encodes CDR1 LGHNA and CDR2 YSLEER. CDR3 size: 13 residues.

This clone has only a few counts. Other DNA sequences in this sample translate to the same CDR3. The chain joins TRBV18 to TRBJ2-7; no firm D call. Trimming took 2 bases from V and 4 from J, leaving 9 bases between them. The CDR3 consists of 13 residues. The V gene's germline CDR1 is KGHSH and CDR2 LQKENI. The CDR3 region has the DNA TGTGCCAGCTCACCATCCCCGGGTTACGAGCAGTACTTC. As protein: CASSPSPGYEQYF.

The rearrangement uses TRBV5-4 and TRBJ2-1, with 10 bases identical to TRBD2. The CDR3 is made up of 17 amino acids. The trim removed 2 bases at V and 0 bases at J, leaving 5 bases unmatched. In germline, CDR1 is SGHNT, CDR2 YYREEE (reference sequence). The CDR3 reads CASSFPGLAASYNEQFF. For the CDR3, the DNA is TGTGCCAGCAGCTTCCCCGGACTAGCGGCCTCCTACAATGAGCAGTTCTTC.